This is a list of T cell receptor beta chains from one sample in a study of blood T cell repertoires in COVID-19. Libraries were prepared by immunoSEQ multiplex PCR; TCRdb keeps only in-frame clonotypes and omits some of them. The sample includes some 64,000 clones, around four fifths of them seen just once. The sample taken for sequencing was peripheral blood. These receptors all come from a woman older than 75 with active or convalescent COVID-19. The CDR3 runs from the conserved cysteine through the conserved F or W. The order of the fields is V gene, CDR3 protein.

TRBV2 CASSGHYPYTF
TRBV28 CASSSLGTNYGYTF
TRBV5-1 CASSSVGGRSEAFF
TRBV6-5 CASRKDSSFGYTF
TRBV11-3 CASSFRADTQYF
TRBV25-1 CASRQGGNSPLHF
TRBV6-5 CASSYGTGGNQPQHF
TRBV6-5 CASISRGGNGYTF
TRBV5-1 CASRDPDGDYGYTF
TRBV7-3 CASSPGGAGTGELFF
TRBV4-2 CASSQVMGRGNTIYF
TRBV7-8 CASSVTGGAINYGYTF
TRBV5-1 CASSTMDRGRSYEQYF
TRBV5-4 CASSLDSSGANVLTF
TRBV10-3 CAITGTDTQYF
TRBV11-2 CASSLGQGYNSPLHF
TRBV7-9 CASSLNGGQETQYF
TRBV27 CASSLIARHESTDTQYF
TRBV9 CASSVDAGGYNEQFF
TRBV6-5 CASTTGDRVTIAFF
TRBV10-3 CAISEGQSYEQYF
TRBV9 CASSGVFRDNNYGYTF
TRBV5-1 CASSRDISSPLHF
TRBV2 CASSAGQGPYGYTF
TRBV7-3 CASSLGSRDQETQYF
TRBV6-5 CASSAGTGWSETQYF